Listed below are T cell receptor beta chains from one sample, sequenced in a study of T-cell reconstitution after alpha-beta-depleted transplantation in children. From the PCR reads, TCRdb called clonotypes with MiXCR, one entry per CDR3 protein. The data contain 400,000 to 550,000 distinct CDR3 sequences, 10% of them singletons. Sequenced material: PBMCs, taken before TCRalphabeta/CD19-depleted stem cell transplant. These receptors were obtained from a child aged 2 to 10 with inherited bone marrow failure, due to receive a stem cell transplant. Both conserved end residues are part of each CDR3. D genes are given only for firm matches. A row's size may be missing; if present it is once, few, many or a size class.

j_call d_call clone_size v_call cdr3_nt cdr3_aa
TRBJ1-5 TRBD1 . TRBV7-2 TGTGCCAGCAGCGCGCCCGGGACAGGGAATCAGCCCCAGCATTTT CASSAPGTGNQPQHF
TRBJ1-5 . many TRBV28 TGTGCCAGCAGTTTAGAGGGTAGCTATAGCAATCAGCCCCAGCATTTT CASSLEGSYSNQPQHF
TRBJ2-1 . many TRBV12-3/TRBV12-4 TGTGCCAGCAGCCCTCGTGAGGGCCGCTCCTACAATGAGCAGTTCTTC CASSPREGRSYNEQFF
TRBJ2-7 TRBD1 few TRBV12-3/TRBV12-4 TGTGCCAGCAGTTCTGACCTCCGCGACAGGGGGTACGAGCAGTACTTC CASSSDLRDRGYEQYF
TRBJ1-3 . . TRBV30 TGTGCCTGGATGGAGGGAGGAAGAAGGGACACCATATATTTT CAWMEGGRRDTIYF
TRBJ2-1 . many TRBV5-1 TGCGCCAGCAGCCTTGTGGTGGGGGCCTCCTACAATGAGCAGTTCTTC CASSLVVGASYNEQFF
TRBJ2-7 . many TRBV6-2/TRBV6-3 TGTGCCAGCAGTGCCTGGGCTAGTTGGGGATACGAGCAGTACTTC CASSAWASWGYEQYF
TRBJ2-7 TRBD1 many TRBV28 TGTGCCAGCAGTTTATGGCAGACAGGGAACGAGCAGTACTTC CASSLWQTGNEQYF
TRBJ2-1 TRBD2 many TRBV20-1 TGCAGTGCTAGAGATTGGGGGGGAGGCTCCTACAATGAGCAGTTCTTC CSARDWGGGSYNEQFF
TRBJ2-7 . many TRBV6-1 TGTGCCAGCAGAGCAGGGATCCGGCACGAGCAGTACTTC CASRAGIRHEQYF
TRBJ1-1 . many TRBV20-1 TGCAGTGCTACCCAGACAGCGAGGGCCACTGAAGCTTTCTTT CSATQTARATEAFF
TRBJ2-7 TRBD2 many TRBV29-1 TGCAGCGTTGCAGGCGGGAGGGCCTCCGAGCAGTACTTC CSVAGGRASEQYF
TRBJ2-7 . many TRBV6-5 TGTGCCAGCAGTTTAACCGGGGCCTACGGGTACGAGCAGTACTTC CASSLTGAYGYEQYF
TRBJ2-5 . few TRBV20-1 TGCAGTGCTCCCAACCTAGCGCCCGGAGAGACCCAGTACTTC CSAPNLAPGETQYF
TRBJ2-3 TRBD2 many TRBV12-3/TRBV12-4 TGTGCCAGCAGTTTGGGAGGGGTAGAACGAGATACGCAGTATTTT CASSLGGVERDTQYF
TRBJ1-6 . . TRBV2 TGTGCCAGCAGTCGCGGGACGGAACCTAATTCACCCCTCCACTTT CASSRGTEPNSPLHF
TRBJ2-1 . many TRBV7-9 TGTGCCAGCAGCTCCCCAGGTCACTCCTACAATGAGCAGTTCTTC CASSSPGHSYNEQFF
TRBJ1-5 TRBD1 many TRBV5-1 TGCGCCAGCAGCTTGACAGGGGGCGACCAGCCCCAGCATTTT CASSLTGGDQPQHF
TRBJ2-7 . many TRBV27 TGTGCCAGCGCCCTTCGCGCCGCCGGGGGCGAGCAGTACTTC CASALRAAGGEQYF
TRBJ2-3 TRBD2 many TRBV5-5 TGTGCCAGCAGCTTGGGACTAGCTCTTACAGATACGCAGTATTTT CASSLGLALTDTQYF
TRBJ1-1 TRBD1 . TRBV20-1 TGCAGTGGTATACGGACAGGGGGCGCATTTAACACTGAAGCTTTCTTT CSGIRTGGAFNTEAFF
TRBJ2-7 . few TRBV7-9 TGTGCCAGCAGCCCTAGACACGCCCGCTACGAGCAGTACTTC CASSPRHARYEQYF
TRBJ1-2 . . TRBV5-1 TGCGCCAGCAGACCGAGAACAGGGAGCTATGGCTACACCTTC CASRPRTGSYGYTF
TRBJ1-6 . many TRBV6-5 TGTGCCAGCAGTTACCAAAACCCCACAGTGTATAATTCACCCCTCCACTTT CASSYQNPTVYNSPLHF
TRBJ1-4 . many TRBV11-3 TGTGCCAGCAGCTTAGGTTGGGGGGGCCTTGATGAAAAACTGTTTTTT CASSLGWGGLDEKLFF
TRBJ2-3 . few TRBV4-1 TGCGCCAGCAGCCAAGTCTGGCCGGGGGCAGATACGCAGTATTTT CASSQVWPGADTQYF
TRBJ2-7 . many TRBV29-1 TGCAGCGTTGAAGTAGCGGACAGTCCCTACGAGCAGTACTTC CSVEVADSPYEQYF
TRBJ1-2 . . TRBV10-3 TGTGCCATCAGCGGACAGAGTAACTATGGCTACACCTTC CAISGQSNYGYTF
TRBJ2-1 TRBD1 . TRBV6-2/TRBV6-3 TGTGCCAGCAGCTGGACAGGGAATGGGCAGTTCTTC CASSWTGNGQFF
TRBJ2-3 TRBD2 . TRBV7-9 TGTGCCAGCAGCCCGACCGGGACTATCACAGATACGCAGTATTTT CASSPTGTITDTQYF
TRBJ2-1 TRBD1 many TRBV5-1 TGCGCCAGCAGCTCGAGACCGGGACAGGGTAAAGCCTACAATGAGCAGTTCTTC CASSSRPGQGKAYNEQFF
TRBJ1-5 . many TRBV7-9 TGTGCCAGCAGCTTACAGGAAGGGCAGCCCCAGCATTTT CASSLQEGQPQHF
TRBJ2-1 TRBD2 many TRBV12-3/TRBV12-4 TGTGCCAGCAGTTCAGGACTAGCGGGAGGGTCCTACAATGAGCAGTTCTTC CASSSGLAGGSYNEQFF
TRBJ2-7 . . TRBV11-1 TGTGCCAGCAGCTCACTAGGGGGGAGGAGGGATTATTCCTACGAGCAGTACTTC CASSSLGGRRDYSYEQYF
TRBJ2-5 TRBD2 many TRBV18 TGTGCCAGCTCAGCAACCGGGACTAGCCCTCTAGAGACCCAGTACTTC CASSATGTSPLETQYF
TRBJ2-1 . many TRBV29-1 TGCAGCGTTGAATTTGCCTCCTACAATGAGCAGTTCTTC CSVEFASYNEQFF
TRBJ2-1 . many TRBV24-1 TGTGCCACCAGTGGCAGGTTTCGCAATGAGCAGTTCTTC CATSGRFRNEQFF
TRBJ1-2 . few TRBV11-2 TGTGCCAGCAGCTTAGGGGTGAACTTCGGTGGCTACACCTTC CASSLGVNFGGYTF
TRBJ2-1 . . TRBV28 TGTGCCACTGTGGCGGGGATTGTCAATGAGCAGTTCTTC CATVAGIVNEQFF
TRBJ2-1 . few TRBV21-1 TGTGCCAGCAGCAAAGTCCTTGAGACAACTGTTTACAATGAGCAGTTCTTC CASSKVLETTVYNEQFF
TRBJ2-3 . many TRBV28 TGTGCCAGCATTGATTTGGGGAAGGGGGGAGACACAGATACGCAGTATTTT CASIDLGKGGDTDTQYF
TRBJ2-7 . many TRBV11-1 TGTGCCAGCAGCTGGGGAGGGGGCGCAGGTAGGGCGAACCCCTCCTTCGAGCAGTACTTC CASSWGGGAGRANPSFEQYF
TRBJ2-2 TRBD2 many TRBV7-2 TGTGCCAGCCCCCTAGCGGGGAACACCGGGGAGCTGTTTTTT CASPLAGNTGELFF
TRBJ2-1 TRBD2 many TRBV20-1 TGCAGTGCTAGCGGGAGGGCCTCCTACAATGAGCAGTTCTTC CSASGRASYNEQFF
TRBJ2-7 . many TRBV15 TGTGCCACCAGCGGAGAGTCCTACGAGCAGTACTTC CATSGESYEQYF
TRBJ2-5 TRBD1 few TRBV5-4 TGTGCCAGCAGCGGGGACAGGGGCCACGAGACCCAGTACTTC CASSGDRGHETQYF
TRBJ2-3 TRBD2 many TRBV6-2/TRBV6-3 TGTGCCAGCAGTTACCTGACTAGCGAGACGCAGTATTTT CASSYLTSETQYF
TRBJ2-1 TRBD2 many TRBV7-2 TGTGCCAGCAGCACCCAAGGAGCGGGAATGCAGTTCTTC CASSTQGAGMQFF
TRBJ2-7 . many TRBV9 TGTGCCAGCAGCGTGGACAGTGAAACCTACGAGCAGTACTTC CASSVDSETYEQYF
TRBJ1-6 . . TRBV4-3 TGCGCCAGCAGCCAAACTCGTCGGAGTTCTTCACCCCTCCACTTT CASSQTRRSSSPLHF
TRBJ2-1 TRBD1 . TRBV7-2 TGTGCCAGCAGCCGCAAGCGGAGGATCCCGGGACAGGGGAGTGGTGAGCAGTTCTTC CASSRKRRIPGQGSGEQFF
TRBJ2-4 . many TRBV20-1 TGCAGTGCCTCTGGCCTCTGGCTTCCCCAAAGTCTGTACTTC CSASGLWLPQSLYF
TRBJ2-5 . many TRBV20-1 TGCAGTGCTAGAGGTGGGGCTGAACAAGAGACCCAGTACTTC CSARGGAEQETQYF
TRBJ2-4 . many TRBV30 TGTGCCTGGAGTACTTTGGGTAATCAGTACTTC CAWSTLGNQYF
TRBJ2-7 . many TRBV20-1 TGCAGTGCTAGAGATACAGGACAGCCCCTCGAGCAGTACTTC CSARDTGQPLEQYF
TRBJ2-7 TRBD1 . TRBV7-9 TGTGCCAGCAGTGCGGGACAGGGGAGATTGGGGTACGAGCAGTACTTC CASSAGQGRLGYEQYF